Listed below are T cell receptor beta chains from one sample, sequenced in a study of CD8+ T cells in alopecia areata. TCRdb's table, derived via immunoSEQ multiplex PCR, lists solely in-frame clones and lacks some. The sample has over 150,000 clones, 50% to 70% seen once. The specimen was CD4+ T cells sorted from blood, collected at week 0. These receptors came from a human donor with alopecia areata. Each CDR3 is given with its conserved first and last residue. D genes are given only for firm matches. Expanded clones get a size class; other rows say once, few or many, or leave the size out.

V gene	J gene	clone size	D gene	CDR3 DNA	CDR3 protein
TRBV25-1	TRBJ1-2	few	-	TGTGCCAGCAGTGAATATGAGTCTAACTATGGCTACACCTTC	CASSEYESNYGYTF
TRBV6-6	TRBJ1-1	few	-	TGTGCCAGCAGTAAATCGGACACTGAAGCTTTCTTT	CASSKSDTEAFF
TRBV5-6	TRBJ2-2	-	-	TGTGCCAGCAGCTTAGGGCCACCCACGAACACCGGGGAGCTGTTTTTT	CASSLGPPTNTGELFF
TRBV5-1	TRBJ2-5	-	-	TGCGCCAGCAGCTGGGGACTGAACCAAGAGACCCAGTACTTC	CASSWGLNQETQYF
TRBV5-1	TRBJ1-1	-	-	TGCGCCAGCGCCCCGTCCATAAGAGGGCAGGTCGCCTATGAAGCTTTCTTT	CASAPSIRGQVAYEAFF
TRBV29-1	TRBJ2-5	-	-	TGCAGCGTTGCGGGCAGGTCCTCAGAGACCCAGTACTTC	CSVAGRSSETQYF
TRBV4-1	TRBJ1-1	-	-	TGCGCCAGCAGCCAAGATTCAGGAGTGAACACTGAAGCTTTCTTT	CASSQDSGVNTEAFF
TRBV6-1	TRBJ2-3	-	TRBD2	TGTGCCAGCAGAGGGACTAGTAAAGATACGCAGTATTTT	CASRGTSKDTQYF
TRBV19	TRBJ2-7	-	TRBD2	TGTGCCAGTAGTGTAGCGGGAGCCCTCTACGAGCAGTACTTC	CASSVAGALYEQYF
TRBV19	TRBJ2-7	few	-	TGTGCCAGTAGTTCTACCCCAACAGGTAACGAGCAGTACTTC	CASSSTPTGNEQYF
TRBV27	TRBJ2-7	few	-	TGTGCCAGCAGTTTATTTTTAGTGGGGACCTACGAGCAGTACTTC	CASSLFLVGTYEQYF
TRBV2	TRBJ2-3	-	-	TGTGCCAGCAGTTACACAGATACGCAGTATTTT	CASSYTDTQYF
TRBV30	TRBJ1-3	-	TRBD1	TGTGCCTGGAGTCAGGACAGGGGTGGAAACACCATATATTTT	CAWSQDRGGNTIYF
TRBV6-1	TRBJ1-6	few	TRBD1	TGTGCCAGCAGTGAATCGCGGACAGGGTTACGACCCCTCCACTTT	CASSESRTGLRPLHF
TRBV19	TRBJ2-1	-	TRBD2	TGTGCCAGTAGTACCCTAGGACTAGCGGACGACAATGAGCAGTTCTTC	CASSTLGLADDNEQFF
TRBV7-2	TRBJ2-7	few	-	TGTGCCAGCAGCTTATCTAGCTTCCACGAGCAGTACTTC	CASSLSSFHEQYF
TRBV11-2	TRBJ2-1	-	-	TGTGCCAGCAGCTTAGGGATTGAGCAGTTCTTC	CASSLGIEQFF
TRBV7-9	TRBJ2-1	-	-	TGTGCCAGCAGCTTTGGGAGCTCCTACAATGAGCAGTTCTTC	CASSFGSSYNEQFF
TRBV5-6	TRBJ2-7	-	-	TGTGCCAGCAGCTTAGGGCCATCGGACCTACGAGAACAGTACTTC	CASSLGPSDLREQYF
TRBV27	TRBJ2-3	many	-	TGTGCCAGCAGTTTAGGTTCGGGGCAATTGGGTACGCAGTATTTT	CASSLGSGQLGTQYF
TRBV29-1	TRBJ1-1	-	-	TGCAGCGTTGAACGGGCACTCAAGAACACTGAAGCTTTCTTT	CSVERALKNTEAFF
TRBV15	TRBJ2-3	-	-	TGTGCCACCGCGGGGTTGACAGATACGCAGTATTTT	CATAGLTDTQYF
TRBV29-1	TRBJ2-5	-	-	TGCAGCGTTGAAAGGGGCGGGGAGACCCAGTACTTC	CSVERGGETQYF
TRBV30	TRBJ2-2	-	-	TGTGCCTGGAGTGTAGGGAACACCGGGGAGCTGTTTTTT	CAWSVGNTGELFF
TRBV29-1	TRBJ2-7	once	-	TGCAGCGTTGGGACGGGAACCTACGAGCAGTACTTC	CSVGTGTYEQYF
TRBV7-9	TRBJ1-1	-	-	TGTGCCAGCAGCTTGTCGGGGGCACAGGTGAACACTGAAGCTTTCTTT	CASSLSGAQVNTEAFF
TRBV6-5	TRBJ1-5	-	TRBD1	TGTGCCAGCAGGACAGGGATCGAAGGGCCCCAGCATTTT	CASRTGIEGPQHF
TRBV29-1	TRBJ2-4	-	-	TGCAGCGTCCGTACAGGGTCTGGGTCGAACATTCAGTACTTC	CSVRTGSGSNIQYF
TRBV2	TRBJ1-1	-	TRBD1	TGTGCCAGCACCGGGACAGGGGGCTTGGGCACTGAAGCTTTCTTT	CASTGTGGLGTEAFF
TRBV27	TRBJ2-1	-	-	TGTGCCAGCAGTTTTCGGTACAAAGTGGATGAGCAGTTCTTC	CASSFRYKVDEQFF